A selection of T cell receptor beta chains follows, all from one sample in a study of blood T cell repertoires in COVID-19. Profiling relied on immunoSEQ multiplex PCR, and the TCRdb table lists in-frame clones only, not all of them. The sample shows over 250,000 clones, about four fifths of them seen only once. The sample taken for sequencing was peripheral blood. Receptors originate from a woman in her fifties or sixties who had recovered from COVID-19. Both conserved end residues are part of each CDR3. D genes are given only for firm matches. The size entry is marked missing in some rows and otherwise reads once, few, many or a size class.

TGCGCCAGCAGCCCGGGACAGTCTCAAGAGACCCAGTACTTC	CASSPGQSQETQYF	-	TRBV5-1	TRBD1	TRBJ2-5	14
TGTGCCAGCAGCTTAGTGGCAAACTCCTACAATGAGCAGTTCTTC	CASSLVANSYNEQFF	-	TRBV11-3	-	TRBJ2-1	15
TGTGCCAGCAGCCAAGTCATCGGAGTTTTGTATAATTCACCCCTCCACTTT	CASSQVIGVLYNSPLHF	-	TRBV14	-	TRBJ1-6	17
TGTGCCAGCAGTTTAGGGCTAGCGAGCGGTCAAACAGATACGCAGTATTTT	CASSLGLASGQTDTQYF	-	TRBV28	-	TRBJ2-3	17
TGCAGCGTTGAAGCCCAAGGGCTAGCGGGCTGGGGTCTAGGCACAGATACGCAGTATTTT	CSVEAQGLAGWGLGTDTQYF	-	TRBV29-1	TRBD2	TRBJ2-3	20
TGTGCCAGCAGCTTGGACCGGGGGGGGAACACTGAAGCTTTCTTT	CASSLDRGGNTEAFF	-	TRBV5-8	-	TRBJ1-1	15
TGTGCCAGCAGCCAGGGGGCCATAAATCAGCCCCAGCATTTT	CASSQGAINQPQHF	once	TRBV6-2/TRBV6-3	TRBD1	TRBJ1-5	14
TGTGCCAGCAGCCCATGGGGGGACACTGAAGCTTTCTTT	CASSPWGDTEAFF	few	TRBV28	-	TRBJ1-1	13
TGTGCCAGCACCGGACCCCCCCGGGGTCCAGCACCCTCCTACGAGCAGTACTTC	CASTGPPRGPAPSYEQYF	-	TRBV6-4	-	TRBJ2-7	18
TGTGCCAGCAGTGTAGGGCAGGGGGCCACAGATACGCAGTATTTT	CASSVGQGATDTQYF	-	TRBV6-4	TRBD1	TRBJ2-3	15
TGTGCCAGCAGCCAAGATTCCGGGGGCACAGATACGCAGTATTTT	CASSQDSGGTDTQYF	-	TRBV3-1/TRBV3-2	-	TRBJ2-3	15
TGCGCCAGCAGCTTGGGGGCTGTCGCCGGGGAGCTGTTTTTT	CASSLGAVAGELFF	once	TRBV5-1	-	TRBJ2-2	14
TGTGCCAGCAGTTTAGGGTATCCTCGCGGCTATGGCTACACCTTC	CASSLGYPRGYGYTF	-	TRBV28	-	TRBJ1-2	15
TGTGCCAGCAGCTATTGGATGGAATTCCCAGGAATCTCCTACAATGAGCAGTTCTTC	CASSYWMEFPGISYNEQFF	-	TRBV7-6	-	TRBJ2-1	19
TGCGCCAGCCGGGGAGTATACACCGGGGAGCTGTTTTTT	CASRGVYTGELFF	-	TRBV5-1	-	TRBJ2-2	13
TGTGCCTGGAGTCAGGGGTATGATGGCTACACCTTC	CAWSQGYDGYTF	-	TRBV30	-	TRBJ1-2	12
TGTGCCAGCAGCCTAACTAGCGGCTCCTACGAGCAGTACTTC	CASSLTSGSYEQYF	-	TRBV5-4	TRBD2	TRBJ2-7	14
TGTGCCAGCACCATAGGGGGGGCCCCTCCCTACTCTGGAAACACCATATATTTT	CASTIGGAPPYSGNTIYF	-	TRBV28	-	TRBJ1-3	18
TGCGCCAGCAGCCAAGTCCTCTCTGGAAACACCATATATTTT	CASSQVLSGNTIYF	once	TRBV4-3	-	TRBJ1-3	14
TGTGCCAGCAGCTTAGGACTCCGTAGCAATCAGCCCCAGCATTTT	CASSLGLRSNQPQHF	-	TRBV7-2	-	TRBJ1-5	15
TGCGCCAGCAGCCAAGTGGGGGGAACCTACGAGCAGTACTTC	CASSQVGGTYEQYF	-	TRBV4-1	-	TRBJ2-7	14
TGTGCCAGCAGTCCACACCCCGGAGCCGAGAGGGGCTACACCTTC	CASSPHPGAERGYTF	-	TRBV28	-	TRBJ1-2	15
TGTGCCAGCAGCACCCGGGAGTATAGCAATCAGCCCCAGCATTTT	CASSTREYSNQPQHF	-	TRBV21-1	-	TRBJ1-5	15
TGTGCCAGCAGTCCACTAGCGGGCAGGTTCCAAGAGACCCAGTACTTC	CASSPLAGRFQETQYF	-	TRBV27	TRBD2	TRBJ2-5	16
TGTGCCAGCAGTTTCGCCTTAGCAAGGCAGTTCTTC	CASSFALARQFF	-	TRBV12-3/TRBV12-4	-	TRBJ2-1	12
TGTGCCAGCAGTTACACCGTCCAGGCCGGGGAGCTGTTTTTT	CASSYTVQAGELFF	-	TRBV6-2/TRBV6-3	-	TRBJ2-2	14
TGTGCCAGCAGCCTCGGACTAGCGGGAGGGTTGAACGAGCAGTACTTC	CASSLGLAGGLNEQYF	-	TRBV6-2/TRBV6-3	TRBD2	TRBJ2-7	16
TGTGCCACCAGCAAAACATATCAAGAGACCCAGTACTTC	CATSKTYQETQYF	-	TRBV15	-	TRBJ2-5	13
TGTGCCAGCAGCGTAGTGGGCGCGGGAGGGCTCAATGAGCAGTTCTTC	CASSVVGAGGLNEQFF	-	TRBV9	TRBD2	TRBJ2-1	16
TGTGCCAGTTTGAGCCCAGGACAGGGGTACACCTTC	CASLSPGQGYTF	-	TRBV6-5	TRBD1	TRBJ1-2	12
TGTGCCTGGAGCAAGAACCGGCAAGAGACCCAGTACTTC	CAWSKNRQETQYF	once	TRBV30	-	TRBJ2-5	13
TGTGCCAGCAGCCCCGGGCACGGGAGGGGCACAGATACGCAGTATTTT	CASSPGHGRGTDTQYF	-	TRBV5-5	TRBD2	TRBJ2-3	16
TGTGCCAGCAGTTTTGCCCCACTCCTAGCGGCAGATACGCAGTATTTT	CASSFAPLLAADTQYF	-	TRBV28	TRBD2	TRBJ2-3	16
TGTGCCAGCAGCTTATTTGACCAGGCAGCTAATGAAAAACTGTTTTTT	CASSLFDQAANEKLFF	-	TRBV7-2	-	TRBJ1-4	16
TGCGCCAGCAGCCAGACTACTTTACATACGCAGTATTTT	CASSQTTLHTQYF	once	TRBV4-3	-	TRBJ2-3	13
TGTGCCAGCAGCGCCGGACTAGCGGGTGGGTACACCGGGGAGCTGTTTTTT	CASSAGLAGGYTGELFF	-	TRBV9	TRBD2	TRBJ2-2	17
TGTGCCAGCAGCGTAACAGGGGACTTGAACACTGAAGCTTTCTTT	CASSVTGDLNTEAFF	-	TRBV9	TRBD1	TRBJ1-1	15
TGTGCCAGCAGATGGACAGCGGGGATTACTGAAGCTTTCTTT	CASRWTAGITEAFF	few	TRBV28	-	TRBJ1-1	14
TGCGCCAGCAGCCAGGACCCACAGGGGAACGGTGAAAAACTGTTTTTT	CASSQDPQGNGEKLFF	-	TRBV4-1	TRBD1	TRBJ1-4	16
TGTGCCAGCAGTGCCCTGGCCGGACAGTATAATTCACCCCTCCACTTT	CASSALAGQYNSPLHF	-	TRBV2	-	TRBJ1-6	16
TGTGCCAGCAGCGTAGGGGAAGCCAGCGCGGCGGGCTACGAGCAGTACTTC	CASSVGEASAAGYEQYF	-	TRBV9	-	TRBJ2-7	17
TGTGCCAGCACCCTGGCAGTAACAAACACCATATATTTT	CASTLAVTNTIYF	-	TRBV12-3/TRBV12-4	-	TRBJ1-3	13
TGTGCCAGCAGCCCCGACATGAGCTCCTACGAGCAGTACTTC	CASSPDMSSYEQYF	-	TRBV16	-	TRBJ2-7	14
TGTGCCAGCAGTTACGACAGGGCCTATGGCTACACCTTC	CASSYDRAYGYTF	-	TRBV28	TRBD1	TRBJ1-2	13
TGTGCCAGCAGCCTCGGACTAGCGGGAGCTTTGGGGCAGTACTTC	CASSLGLAGALGQYF	-	TRBV7-2	TRBD2	TRBJ2-7	15
TGTGCCAGTACCCGCGGTGTTGAGCAGTTCTTC	CASTRGVEQFF	-	TRBV19	-	TRBJ2-1	11
TGTGCCAGCAGCCCGAGAGCGGGACCAGAGACCCAGTACTTC	CASSPRAGPETQYF	-	TRBV7-3	TRBD2	TRBJ2-5	14
TGTGCCAGTAGTATGCAGGACACTTACAATGAGCAGTTCTTC	CASSMQDTYNEQFF	-	TRBV19	-	TRBJ2-1	14
TGTGCCAGCAGCTTGCTTAATGAAAAACTGTTTTTT	CASSLLNEKLFF	-	TRBV5-4	-	TRBJ1-4	12
TGTGCCAGCAGTTGGCGGGGGGTTTCACCCCTCCACTTT	CASSWRGVSPLHF	-	TRBV27	-	TRBJ1-6	13
TGTGCCAGCAGCCAAGGCCCGGGACAGGGAACCGAGCAGTACTTC	CASSQGPGQGTEQYF	-	TRBV3-1/TRBV3-2	TRBD1	TRBJ2-7	15
TGTGCCAGCGGCCGCAACACAGGGGGTCCAGAGACCCAGTACTTC	CASGRNTGGPETQYF	-	TRBV7-7	TRBD1	TRBJ2-5	15
TGTGCCAGCAGTTTACAGGGGGCTGGGGAGACCCAGTACTTC	CASSLQGAGETQYF	once	TRBV28	TRBD1	TRBJ2-5	14
TGTGCCAGCAGTCGGCAGGGGAGAGGCGAGCAGTACTTC	CASSRQGRGEQYF	medium-sized	TRBV27	-	TRBJ2-7	13